This T cell receptor (beta chain) was sequenced in a study of glioma-infiltrating T cells. Amplification of TCR alpha and beta CDR3 regions from RNA used iRepertoire nested multiplex PCR. TCRdb ran MiXCR on the multiplex PCR reads and lists one entry per CDR3 protein. This sample has fewer than 250,000 distinct CDR3 sequences; over 30% occur once, and the top ten carry 20% to 25%. The CDR3 extends over 10 amino acids. V was clipped by 3 bases and J by 6 bases, with 3 bases between them. Germline V gene data show CDR1 as SQVTM and CDR2 as ANQGSEA. The TCR originated in a human donor with low-grade glioma or glioblastoma, undergoing nonglioma brain surgery, or in good health (not recorded which). Source material: glioma tissue, nonneoplastic brain tissue, or PBMCs (not recorded which). V usage is TRBV29-1 and J usage is TRBJ2-1, with D unresolved. As DNA, the CDR3 is TGCAGCGTTGAGTCCAATGAGCAGTTCTTC. Its protein product is CSVESNEQFF.